This T cell receptor beta chain is from a study of beta chain features in type 1 diabetes. Whole-study findings and limits: When Type 1 diabetes patients were examined, their TCRB CDR3s proved moderately but significantly shorter in all four CD4+ subsets.

Trimming stripped 7 bases from V and 1 base from J, with 9 bases between. Germline CDR1 reads MGHDK; CDR2 reads SYGVNS. The CDR3 totals 13 residues. Expressed TCRB transcripts were sequenced because the isolated RNA had all been reverse transcribed beforehand. Using immunoSEQ multiplex PCR, the repertoire was profiled, and TCRdb retains in-frame clones only, with some absent. This repertoire shows a few hundred thousand clones, about 20% found once; its top ten account for under 0.05%. CD45RO/CCR7/CD25/CD127/CD95/CD27 sorting isolated CD4+ naive, central memory, regulatory and stem cell-like memory cells. A word on this clone: No antigen is known for it.

Specimen: naive CD4+ T cells from blood. The receptor comes from a woman younger than 30 in good health. The rearrangement links TRBV25-1 to TRBJ2-3, with D tentatively TRBD2 (5 bases). CDR3 in amino acids: CASTADGTDTQYF. The DNA for the CDR3 is TGTGCCAGCACAGCGGACGGCACAGATACGCAGTATTTT.